This paragraph reports one T cell receptor (beta chain). Its antigen is unknown. The V end lost 5 bases, the J end lost 6 bases, and 8 bases lay between the germline ends. CDR3 size: 11 residues. Germline V CDR1 and CDR2: SGHKS, YYEKEE (reference sequence). Assay: immunoSEQ multiplex PCR; the TCRdb copy retains only in-frame clones and omits some. The repertoire has around 140,000 clones, roughly nine tenths of them found once; the top ten carry 9.3%. Whether given at about 4 or about 12 weeks, second doses were pooled. The data belong to a study of T cell responses to AZD1222 COVID-19 vaccine. Study-level results: The study found Spike-specific TCR breadth and depth rose after two AZD1222 doses. Females outnumbered males among donors, who were mostly white British; clonal diversity was possibly underestimated.

This TCR was sampled from an adult who received the AZD1222 COVID-19 vaccine. The sequencing here drew on peripheral blood, taken 28 days after the second AZD1222 dose. This sequence joins TRBV5-5 and TRBJ1-2; D uncertain. CDR3 DNA: TGTGCCAGCAGTACCGGGGATGGCTACACCTTC. This translates into CASSTGDGYTF.